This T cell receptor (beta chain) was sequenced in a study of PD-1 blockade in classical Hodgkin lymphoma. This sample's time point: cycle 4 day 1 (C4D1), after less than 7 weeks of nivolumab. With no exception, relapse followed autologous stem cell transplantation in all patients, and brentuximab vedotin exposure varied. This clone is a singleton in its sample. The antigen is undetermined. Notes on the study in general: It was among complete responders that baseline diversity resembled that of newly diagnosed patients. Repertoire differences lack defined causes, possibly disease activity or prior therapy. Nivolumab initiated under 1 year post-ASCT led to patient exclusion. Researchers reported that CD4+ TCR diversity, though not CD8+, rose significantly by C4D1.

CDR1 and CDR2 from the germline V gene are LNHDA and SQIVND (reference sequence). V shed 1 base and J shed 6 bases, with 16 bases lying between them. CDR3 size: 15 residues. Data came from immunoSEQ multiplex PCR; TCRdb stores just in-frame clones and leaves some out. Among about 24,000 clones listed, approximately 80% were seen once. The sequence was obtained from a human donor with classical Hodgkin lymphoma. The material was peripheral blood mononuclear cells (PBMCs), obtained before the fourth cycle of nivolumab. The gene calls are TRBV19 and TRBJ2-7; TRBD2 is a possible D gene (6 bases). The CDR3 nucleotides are TGTGCCAGTAGTATAGGCGGGGTGCGGGGACGCGAGCAGTACTTC. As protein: CASSIGGVRGREQYF.